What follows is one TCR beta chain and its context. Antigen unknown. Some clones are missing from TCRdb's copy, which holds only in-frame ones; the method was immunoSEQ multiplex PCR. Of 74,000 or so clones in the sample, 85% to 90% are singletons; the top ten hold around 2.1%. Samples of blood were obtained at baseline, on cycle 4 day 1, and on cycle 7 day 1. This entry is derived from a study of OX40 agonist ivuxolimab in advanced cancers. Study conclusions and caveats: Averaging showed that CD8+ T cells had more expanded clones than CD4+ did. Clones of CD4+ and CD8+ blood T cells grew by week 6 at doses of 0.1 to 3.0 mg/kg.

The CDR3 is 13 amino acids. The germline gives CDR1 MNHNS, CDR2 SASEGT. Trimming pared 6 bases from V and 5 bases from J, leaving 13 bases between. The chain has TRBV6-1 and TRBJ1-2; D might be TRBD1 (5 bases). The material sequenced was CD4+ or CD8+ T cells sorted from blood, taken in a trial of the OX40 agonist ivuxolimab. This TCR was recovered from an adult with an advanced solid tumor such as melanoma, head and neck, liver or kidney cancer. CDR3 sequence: CASRETAGYGYTF. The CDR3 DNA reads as TGTGCCAGCAGAGAGACCGCAGGGTATGGCTACACCTTC.